Listed below are T cell receptor beta chains from one sample, sequenced in a study of T cell changes during pregnancy in multiple sclerosis. Method: immunoSEQ multiplex PCR; TCRdb's copy keeps in-frame clones and lacks some. The sample contains around 130,000 clones, approximately 93% of which appear only once. Sequencing used peripheral blood, obtained before pregnancy. Receptors were obtained from a female donor with multiple sclerosis, enrolled in a pregnancy study. Each CDR3 is given with its conserved first and last residue. A D gene is named only where the DNA matches it firmly. Rows give clone size only sometimes, using once, few, many, or a class for an expanded clone.

j_gene,d_gene,v_gene,abundance,CDR3nt,CDR3aa
TRBJ2-2,TRBD2,TRBV6-6,-,TGTGCCAGCAGTGCAGCGGGAGGCCCATCCGGGGAGCTGTTTTTT,CASSAAGGPSGELFF
TRBJ2-5,TRBD1,TRBV5-4,-,TGTGCCAGCAGCTCGAAGGCTACAGGGGTACGAGAGACCCAGTACTTC,CASSSKATGVRETQYF
TRBJ2-4,-,TRBV28,-,TGTGCCAGCACCCAAGCCAAAAACATTCAGTACTTC,CASTQAKNIQYF
TRBJ2-7,-,TRBV19,once,TGTGCCAGTAGTATAGTTGGGACTTCCGAAGGGGTCTACGAGCAGTACTTC,CASSIVGTSEGVYEQYF
TRBJ2-1,-,TRBV12-5,once,TGTGCTAGTGGTTCCGGACTTTTCGACCACAATGAGCAGTTCTTC,CASGSGLFDHNEQFF
TRBJ1-1,TRBD1,TRBV5-1,-,TGCGCCAGCAGCTTGGCCCAGGGGGGAGGCACTGAAGCTTTCTTT,CASSLAQGGGTEAFF
TRBJ2-7,-,TRBV27,-,TGTGCCAGCAGTTTATCGAGAGGGACATCCACCTACGAGCAGTACTTC,CASSLSRGTSTYEQYF
TRBJ2-3,TRBD2,TRBV5-8,-,TGTGCCAGCAGCTTGGGTAGCGGGGGGGCAGATACGCAGTATTTT,CASSLGSGGADTQYF
TRBJ2-7,TRBD2,TRBV5-6,-,TGTGCCAGCAGCTTCAACCCGGGACTAGCGGGAGTAAGGTCCTACGAGCAGTACTTC,CASSFNPGLAGVRSYEQYF
TRBJ1-6,-,TRBV27,-,TGTGCCAGCAGTTTGTATCCCGATTCACCCCTCCACTTT,CASSLYPDSPLHF
TRBJ2-3,TRBD1,TRBV6-1,once,TGTGCCAGCGCGGCCGACAGGGTAGCAGATACGCAGTATTTT,CASAADRVADTQYF
TRBJ2-2,TRBD2,TRBV7-7,-,TGTGCCAGCAGCTTGGAACCGGGACTAGCGGGTTCCAACACCGGGGAGCTGTTTTTT,CASSLEPGLAGSNTGELFF
TRBJ2-7,TRBD1,TRBV7-9,-,TGTGCCAGCAGCGCTATCCGGGACAGCTACGAGCAGTACTTC,CASSAIRDSYEQYF
TRBJ2-5,TRBD2,TRBV5-4,once,TGTGCCAGCAGTCCGATTATCGCGGCGGGAGTCGCGGAGACCCAGTACTTC,CASSPIIAAGVAETQYF
TRBJ1-1,-,TRBV20-1,few,TGCAGTGCTACCGGGGACACTGAAGCTTTCTTT,CSATGDTEAFF
TRBJ1-6,TRBD1,TRBV7-9,-,TGTGCCAGCATGAGGACAGGGGATTCACCCCTCCACTTT,CASMRTGDSPLHF
TRBJ1-6,TRBD1,TRBV18,-,TGTGCCAGCTCACCACGACAGGGGGAGAGCTCCTATAATTCACCCCTCCACTTT,CASSPRQGESSYNSPLHF
TRBJ2-1,-,TRBV12-5,-,TGTGCTAGTGGTTTAGGGACTTTAGAACATGAGCAGTTCTTC,CASGLGTLEHEQFF
TRBJ2-2,TRBD1,TRBV9,-,TGTGCCAGCAGCGTAGCGCCACCGGGACAGGGTTTCGGGGAGCTGTTTTTT,CASSVAPPGQGFGELFF
TRBJ2-5,-,TRBV30,-,TGTGCCTGGAGTCACTGGGAGACCCAGTACTTC,CAWSHWETQYF
TRBJ1-1,-,TRBV19,-,TGTGCCAGTAGTATGACAGTGAACACTGAAGCTTTCTTT,CASSMTVNTEAFF
TRBJ1-5,-,TRBV29-1,-,TGCAGCGTTACAGACGGCAATCAGCCCCAGCATTTT,CSVTDGNQPQHF
TRBJ2-5,-,TRBV7-8,once,TGTGCCAGCAGCGCCGGACGACAGACCCAAGAGACCCAGTACTTC,CASSAGRQTQETQYF
TRBJ2-1,-,TRBV6-6,-,TGTGCCAGCCGCAGTACAAACTCCTACAATGAGCAGTTCTTC,CASRSTNSYNEQFF
TRBJ2-5,TRBD1,TRBV19,-,TGTGCCACCACGGCTGGGGACAGGGGCTTCTGGGGCCAAGAGACCCAGTACTTC,CATTAGDRGFWGQETQYF
TRBJ1-3,TRBD1,TRBV5-5,-,TGTGCCAGCAGCTATACAGGGGGCTCTGGAAACACCATATATTTT,CASSYTGGSGNTIYF
TRBJ2-1,-,TRBV25-1,-,TGTGCCAGCAGGGGCGCAAACAATGAGCAGTTCTTC,CASRGANNEQFF
TRBJ2-1,-,TRBV5-6,-,TGTGCCAGCAGCTTGCGTGGTCTGAGCTCCTACAATGAGCAGTTCTTC,CASSLRGLSSYNEQFF
TRBJ2-2,TRBD1,TRBV18,-,TGTGCCAGCTCACCAAACCAGGGGGCCGTCACCGGGGAGCTGTTTTTT,CASSPNQGAVTGELFF
TRBJ2-5,-,TRBV5-6,-,TGTGCCAGCAGCTTAACTGCCCAGGGGTATGTGGAGACCCAGTACTTC,CASSLTAQGYVETQYF
TRBJ2-3,-,TRBV5-1,-,TGCGCCAGCAGCTTGTTCGGGGTTAGCACAGATACGCAGTATTTT,CASSLFGVSTDTQYF
TRBJ1-1,-,TRBV19,-,TGTGCCAGTAGTATAGACAGGGGGAACACTGAAGCTTTCTTT,CASSIDRGNTEAFF
TRBJ2-5,-,TRBV5-1,-,TGCGCCAGCAGCTTGGGGCGCAGGGGCGAGTGGGAGACCCAGTACTTC,CASSLGRRGEWETQYF
TRBJ2-1,TRBD1,TRBV6-6,-,TGTGCCAGCGCCGGGCGACAGGGGGGATTGGGTGAGCAGTTCTTC,CASAGRQGGLGEQFF
TRBJ1-4,-,TRBV18,-,TGTGCCAGCTCACCACCGAGCGCTGAAAAACTGTTTTTT,CASSPPSAEKLFF
TRBJ2-3,-,TRBV9,-,TGTGCCAGCAGCGTAGCGAACTCGGATACGCAGTATTTT,CASSVANSDTQYF
TRBJ2-1,TRBD2,TRBV2,-,TGTGCCAGCAGTGAAAGTAACGGGGGGGCGCATGGTGAGCAGTTCTTC,CASSESNGGAHGEQFF
TRBJ2-3,TRBD2,TRBV9,-,TGTGCCAGCAGCGTAGTTGGGACTAGCGGGAGGGCAGATACGCAGTATTTT,CASSVVGTSGRADTQYF
TRBJ2-7,-,TRBV6-6,-,TGTGCCAGCAAGGAGGACTACGAGCAGTACTTC,CASKEDYEQYF
TRBJ1-5,-,TRBV27,-,TGTGCCAGCAGTTTATCTTTTAGGCGGGGGCTCAATCAGCCCCAGCATTTT,CASSLSFRRGLNQPQHF